This T cell receptor (beta chain) was found in a study of OX40 agonist ivuxolimab in advanced cancers. The study's findings and limits: Low normalized T-cell clonal expansion was also seen in some nonresponders.

The CDR3 sequence is 14 residues long. The germline V and J ends were trimmed by 3 bases and 9 bases, with 15 bases remaining between them. Germline-derived CDR1 and CDR2 are MDHEN and SYDVKM. The method was immunoSEQ multiplex PCR; TCRdb's version includes in-frame clones alone and lacks a portion of them. This table has about 30,000 clones, 80% to 85% appearing once. Systemic immunosuppression or a history of autoimmune disease excluded patients. About this clone: Its antigen is not identified.

The gene calls are TRBV28 and TRBJ1-5; the D is unclear. This clonotype originated in an adult with an advanced solid tumor such as melanoma, head and neck, liver or kidney cancer. The sequencing used CD4+ or CD8+ T cells sorted from blood, collected in a trial of the OX40 agonist ivuxolimab. CDR3 sequence: CASSFRRVSAPQHF. The CDR3 DNA reads as TGTGCCAGCAGTTTTAGGAGGGTATCAGCGCCCCAGCATTTT. Complete variable domain (other parts from reference TRBV28 and TRBJ1-5): DVKVTQSSRYLVKRTGEKVFLECVQDMDHENMFWYRQDPGLGLRLIYFSYDVKMKEKGDIPEGYSVSREKKERFSLILESASTNQTSMYLCASSFRRVSAPQHFGDGTRLSIL.